The present T cell receptor beta chain was sequenced within a study of human T cells and chemical hapten exposure. Germline-derived CDR1 and CDR2 are LNHNV and YYDKDF (reference sequence). Trimming removed 0 bases at V and 5 bases at J, with 16 bases between. The CDR3 is 16 amino acids. To note about this clonotype: Its antigen is unidentified.

Overall study findings and caveats: Every donor had alopecia, and their immune response may therefore differ from healthy people's.

Indicated time point: patch test 2, 6 weeks after DPC sensitization. Treatment noted: therapeutic diphenylcyclopropenone sensitization with weekly scalp DPC. TCRdb processed the RACE reads anew with MiXCR; each CDR3 protein has one entry. The data contain under 450,000 distinct CDR3 sequences, over 6% of them singletons. Sequenced material: whole blood, taken in connection with sensitization to the hapten diphenylcyclopropenone (DPC). J is TRBJ1-1 and V is TRBV15; D is possibly TRBD1 (5 bases). This TCR was recovered from a woman between 18 and 29 years old with alopecia areata. Some clones in this sample may be carry-over from other donors' samples. This chain's CDR3 is CATSRDPPGYGTEAFF. The DNA for the CDR3 is TGTGCCACCAGCAGAGATCCCCCAGGGTATGGGACTGAAGCTTTCTTT. The full variable domain, rest sourced from reference TRBV15 and TRBJ1-1, is DAMVIQNPRYQVTQFGKPVTLSCSQTLNHNVMYWYQQKSSQAPKLLFHYYDKDFNNEADTPDNFQSRRPNTSFCFLDIRSPGLGDTAMYLCATSRDPPGYGTEAFFGQGTRLTVV.